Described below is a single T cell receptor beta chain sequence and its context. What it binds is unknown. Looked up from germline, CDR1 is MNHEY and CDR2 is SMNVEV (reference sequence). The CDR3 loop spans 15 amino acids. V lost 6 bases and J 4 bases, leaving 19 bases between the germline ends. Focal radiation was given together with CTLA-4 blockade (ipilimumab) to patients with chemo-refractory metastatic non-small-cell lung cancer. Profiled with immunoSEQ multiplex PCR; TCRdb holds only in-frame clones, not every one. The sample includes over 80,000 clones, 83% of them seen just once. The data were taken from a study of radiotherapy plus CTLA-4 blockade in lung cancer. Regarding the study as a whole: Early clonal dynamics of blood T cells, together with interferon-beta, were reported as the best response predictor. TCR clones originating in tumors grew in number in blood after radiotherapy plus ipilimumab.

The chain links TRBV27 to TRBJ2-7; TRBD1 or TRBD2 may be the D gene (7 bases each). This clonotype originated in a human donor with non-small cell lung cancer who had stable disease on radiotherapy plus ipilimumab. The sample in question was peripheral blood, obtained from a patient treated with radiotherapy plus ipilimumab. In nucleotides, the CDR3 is TGTGCCAGCAGACTCCGCGAGCGGGGACAGTACGAGCAGTACTTC. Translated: CASRLRERGQYEQYF.